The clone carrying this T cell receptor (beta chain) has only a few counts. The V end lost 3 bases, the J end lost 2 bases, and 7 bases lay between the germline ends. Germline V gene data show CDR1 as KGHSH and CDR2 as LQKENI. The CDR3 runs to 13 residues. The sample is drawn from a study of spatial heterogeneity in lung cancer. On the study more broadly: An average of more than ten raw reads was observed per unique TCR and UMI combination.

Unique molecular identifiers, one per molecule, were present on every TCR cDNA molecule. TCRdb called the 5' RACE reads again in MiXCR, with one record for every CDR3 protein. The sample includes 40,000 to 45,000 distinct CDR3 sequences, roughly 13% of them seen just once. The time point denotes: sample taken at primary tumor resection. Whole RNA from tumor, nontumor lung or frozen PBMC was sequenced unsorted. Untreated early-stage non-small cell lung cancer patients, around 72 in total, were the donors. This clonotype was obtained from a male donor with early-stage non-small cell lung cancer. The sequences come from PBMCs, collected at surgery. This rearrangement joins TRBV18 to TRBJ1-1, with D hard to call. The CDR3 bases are TGTGCCAGCTCACCGGACGGAAACACTGAAGCTTTCTTT. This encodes CASSPDGNTEAFF.